This T cell receptor beta chain was sequenced for a study of response to subunit inactivated influenza vaccine. The study, taken as a whole, reports: Authors suggested that a seasonal influenza vaccination recruits few new T cells each time.

MiXCR was run by TCRdb on the RT-PCR reads, yielding one entry per CDR3 protein. The sample lists fewer than 650,000 distinct CDR3 sequences; approximately 12% were seen once. Worth noting for this clonotype: Its antigen is undetermined.

The V gene's germline CDR1 is SEHNR and CDR2 FQNEAQ (reference sequence). This CDR3 contains 15 residues. Trimming cost V 3 bases and J 3 bases, with 12 bases left between them. This TCR came from a man aged 50-60 years who received an inactivated influenza vaccine. The sample here was PBMCs from blood, taken roughly 48 days after vaccination. The chain employs TRBV7-9 and TRBJ1-5; perhaps TRBD1 as D (6 bases). CDR3: CASSFLGGPNQPQHF. The CDR3, as DNA: TGTGCCAGCAGCTTCCTGGGGGGGCCCAATCAGCCCCAGCATTTT.